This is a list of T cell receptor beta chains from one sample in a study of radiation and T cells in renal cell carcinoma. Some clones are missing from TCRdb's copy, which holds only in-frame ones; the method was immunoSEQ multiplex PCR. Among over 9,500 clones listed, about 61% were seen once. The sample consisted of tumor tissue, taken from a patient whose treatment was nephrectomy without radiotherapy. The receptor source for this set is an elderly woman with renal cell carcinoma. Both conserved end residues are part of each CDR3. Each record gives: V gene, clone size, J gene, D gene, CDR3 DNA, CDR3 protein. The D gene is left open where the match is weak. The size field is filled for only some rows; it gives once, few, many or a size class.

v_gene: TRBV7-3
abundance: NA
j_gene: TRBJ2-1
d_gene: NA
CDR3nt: TGTGCCAGCAGCTTAAAAGGACATGAGCAGTTCTTC
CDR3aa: CASSLKGHEQFF

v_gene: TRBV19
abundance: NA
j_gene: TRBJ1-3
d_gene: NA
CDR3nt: TGTGCCAGTAGTTCTGTACAGGTAAGAGGAAACACCATATATTTT
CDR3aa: CASSSVQVRGNTIYF

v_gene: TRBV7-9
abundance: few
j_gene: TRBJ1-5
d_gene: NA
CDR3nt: TGTGCCAGCAGGGAGGGGCCTGGACAGCCCCAGCATTTT
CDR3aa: CASREGPGQPQHF

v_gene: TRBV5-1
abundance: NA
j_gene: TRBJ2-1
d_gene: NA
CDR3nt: TGCGCCAGCAGCTTGGAATGGGGGAGCTCCTACAATGAGCAGTTCTTC
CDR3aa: CASSLEWGSSYNEQFF

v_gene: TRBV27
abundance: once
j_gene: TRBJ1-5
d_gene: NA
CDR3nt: TGTGCCAGCAGTTTGGAGGGTTATAGCAATCAGCCCCAGCATTTT
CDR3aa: CASSLEGYSNQPQHF

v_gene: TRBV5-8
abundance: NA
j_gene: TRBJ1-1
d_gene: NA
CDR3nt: TGTGCCAGCAGCTTGCTTGGCACCCAGAAAGCTTTCTTT
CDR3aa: CASSLLGTQKAFF

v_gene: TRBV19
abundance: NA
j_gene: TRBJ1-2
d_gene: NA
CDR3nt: TGTGCCAGTAGTATAGACCTGGTCGCGGATATCTATGGCTACACCTTC
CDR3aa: CASSIDLVADIYGYTF

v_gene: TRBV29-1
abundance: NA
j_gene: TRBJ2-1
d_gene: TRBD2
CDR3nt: TGCAGCGTTGCTGCTGCGGGGGGCCCCTACAATGAGCAGTTCTTC
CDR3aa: CSVAAAGGPYNEQFF

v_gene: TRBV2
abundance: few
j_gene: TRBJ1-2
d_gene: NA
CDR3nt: TGTGCCAGCAGTGGGGGGAGAGGGAACTATGGCTACACCTTC
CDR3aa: CASSGGRGNYGYTF

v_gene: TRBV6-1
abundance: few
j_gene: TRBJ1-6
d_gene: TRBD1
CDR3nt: TGTGCCAGCTGGATGACAGGGGGCCATAATTCACCCCTCCACTTT
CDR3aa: CASWMTGGHNSPLHF

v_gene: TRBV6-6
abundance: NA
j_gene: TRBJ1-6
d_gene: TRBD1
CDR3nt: TGTGCCAGCAGATTATTACAGGGGCGGGAATCACCCCTCCACTTT
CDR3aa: CASRLLQGRESPLHF

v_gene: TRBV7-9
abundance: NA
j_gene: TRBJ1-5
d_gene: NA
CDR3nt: TGTGCCAGCAGCTCGCAGGGGAATGGACAGCCCCAGCATTTT
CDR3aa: CASSSQGNGQPQHF

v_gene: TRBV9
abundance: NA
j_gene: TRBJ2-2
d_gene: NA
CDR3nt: TGTGCCAGCAGCGTAGCTATAAGCGGGCAAAACACCGGGGAGCTGTTTTTT
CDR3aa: CASSVAISGQNTGELFF

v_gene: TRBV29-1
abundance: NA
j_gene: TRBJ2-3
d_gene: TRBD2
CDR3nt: TGCAGCGTTCCCCCTAGCGGGGGGTTCACAGATACGCAGTATTTT
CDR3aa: CSVPPSGGFTDTQYF

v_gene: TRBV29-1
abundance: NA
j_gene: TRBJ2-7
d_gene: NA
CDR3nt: TGCAGCGTTGAAGATTTTAAGGACTCCTACGAGCAGTACTTC
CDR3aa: CSVEDFKDSYEQYF

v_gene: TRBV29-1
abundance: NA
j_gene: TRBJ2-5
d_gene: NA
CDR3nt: TGCAGCGTTCAAGGTGGGGCTCAAGAGACCCAGTACTTC
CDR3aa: CSVQGGAQETQYF

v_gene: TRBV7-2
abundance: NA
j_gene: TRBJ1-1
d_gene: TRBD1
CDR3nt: TGTGCCAGCACCCTCCAGGGGGACAGTAGATACGCTTTCTTT
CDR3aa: CASTLQGDSRYAFF

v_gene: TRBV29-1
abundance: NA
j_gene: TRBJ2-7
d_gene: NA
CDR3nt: TGCAGCGTTGAAGCCAGTGTCAACTACGAGCAGTACTTC
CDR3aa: CSVEASVNYEQYF

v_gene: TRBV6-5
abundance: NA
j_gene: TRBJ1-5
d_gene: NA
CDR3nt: TGCGCCAGCAGTTCAGGGGATGGGGTGCAGCCCCAGCATTTT
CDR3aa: CASSSGDGVQPQHF

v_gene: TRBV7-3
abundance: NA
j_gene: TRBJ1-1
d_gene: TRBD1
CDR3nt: TGTGCCAGCAGCTCAGGGGGCGCGACCACTGAAGCTTTCTTT
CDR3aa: CASSSGGATTEAFF

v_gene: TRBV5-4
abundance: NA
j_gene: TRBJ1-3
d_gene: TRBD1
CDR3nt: TGTGCCAGCAGCCCCGGGACAGGATCTGGAAACACCATATATTTT
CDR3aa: CASSPGTGSGNTIYF

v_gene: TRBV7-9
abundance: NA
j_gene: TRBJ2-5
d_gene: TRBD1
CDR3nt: TGTGCCAGCGGGGACGGACAGGGACAAGAGACCCAGTACTTC
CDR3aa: CASGDGQGQETQYF

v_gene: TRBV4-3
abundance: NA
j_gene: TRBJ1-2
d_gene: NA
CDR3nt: TGCGCCAGCAGCCAAGAGGGCGGACGCGGGGGCTACACCTTC
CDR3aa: CASSQEGGRGGYTF

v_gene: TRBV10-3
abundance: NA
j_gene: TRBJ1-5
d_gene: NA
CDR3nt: TGTGCCATCAGTGAGGAGGGGGGGAGGAATCAGCCCCAGCATTTT
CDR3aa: CAISEEGGRNQPQHF

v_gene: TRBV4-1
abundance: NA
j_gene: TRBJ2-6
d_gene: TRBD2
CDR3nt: TGCGCCAGCAGCCGCGGACTAGCTGGGGCCAACGTCCTGACTTTC
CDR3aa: CASSRGLAGANVLTF

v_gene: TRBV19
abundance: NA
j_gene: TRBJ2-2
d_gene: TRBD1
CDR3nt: TGTGCCAGTAGTATTGTGAGGACAGGGCCCGGGGAGCTGTTTTTT
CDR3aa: CASSIVRTGPGELFF

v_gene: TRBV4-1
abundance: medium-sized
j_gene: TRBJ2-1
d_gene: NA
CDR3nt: TGCGCCAGCAGCCAAGATAACTACTCCTACAATGAGCAGTTCTTC
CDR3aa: CASSQDNYSYNEQFF

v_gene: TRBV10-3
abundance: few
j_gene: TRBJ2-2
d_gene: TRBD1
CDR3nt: TGTGCCATCAACGGACAGGGGGCCGGGGAGCTGTTTTTT
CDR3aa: CAINGQGAGELFF

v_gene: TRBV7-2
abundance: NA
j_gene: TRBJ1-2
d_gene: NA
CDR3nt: TGTGCCAGCAGCCACAGGGTTCGAGGCTACACCTTC
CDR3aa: CASSHRVRGYTF

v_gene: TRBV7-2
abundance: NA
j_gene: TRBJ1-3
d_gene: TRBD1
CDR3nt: TGTGCCAGCAGCTTAAGACACCCGACAGGGGGACCTGGAAACACCATATATTTT
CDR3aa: CASSLRHPTGGPGNTIYF

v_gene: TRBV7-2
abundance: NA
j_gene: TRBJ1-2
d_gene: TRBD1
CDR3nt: TGTGCCAGCAGCCCTCCCGGGACAGGGGGCCTGAGCGGCTACACCTTC
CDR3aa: CASSPPGTGGLSGYTF

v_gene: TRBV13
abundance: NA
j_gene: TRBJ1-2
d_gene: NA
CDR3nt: TGTGCCAGCAGCCCAAATGGGGTTTTACGCTACACCTTC
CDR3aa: CASSPNGVLRYTF

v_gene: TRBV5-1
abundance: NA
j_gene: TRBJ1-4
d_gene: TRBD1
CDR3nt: TGCGCCAGCAGCCTCCGGACAGGAGTTAATGAAAAACTGTTTTTT
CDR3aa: CASSLRTGVNEKLFF

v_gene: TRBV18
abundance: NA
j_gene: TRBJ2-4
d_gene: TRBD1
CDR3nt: TGTGCCAGCTCCGGGACAGGGTTAACGGAGCTCGACTTC
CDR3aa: CASSGTGLTELDF

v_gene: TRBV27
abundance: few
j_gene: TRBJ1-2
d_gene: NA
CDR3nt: TGTGCCAGCAGTGCAAGTGGGGGTGGCACTGGCTACACCTTC
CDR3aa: CASSASGGGTGYTF

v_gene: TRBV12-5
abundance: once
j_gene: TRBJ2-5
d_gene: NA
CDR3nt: TGTGCTAGTGGTTTGACACGGGAGACCCAGTACTTC
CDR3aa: CASGLTRETQYF

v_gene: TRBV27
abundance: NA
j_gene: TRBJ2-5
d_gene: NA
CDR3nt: TGTGCCAGCAGTTTAGGAGCGGTTATGGGGACCCAGTACTTC
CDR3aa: CASSLGAVMGTQYF

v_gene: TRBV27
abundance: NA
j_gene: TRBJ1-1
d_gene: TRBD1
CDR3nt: TGTGCCAGCAGTCGGGACAGGGGGCTGGTTGCTTTCTTT
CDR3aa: CASSRDRGLVAFF

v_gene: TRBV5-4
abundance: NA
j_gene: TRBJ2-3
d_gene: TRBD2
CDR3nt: TGTGCCAGCAGCTTCGGACTAGCGGGGGCAGATACGCAGTATTTT
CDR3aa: CASSFGLAGADTQYF

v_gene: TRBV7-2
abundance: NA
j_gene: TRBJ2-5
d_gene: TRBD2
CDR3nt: TGTGCCAGCACCCTGACTAGCGGGGACTGGGAGACCCAGTACTTC
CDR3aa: CASTLTSGDWETQYF

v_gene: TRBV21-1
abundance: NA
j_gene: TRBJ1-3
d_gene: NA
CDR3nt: TGTGCCAGCAGCCGAAGGGAGCAGGGAGGTCCTGGAAACACCATATATTTT
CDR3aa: CASSRREQGGPGNTIYF

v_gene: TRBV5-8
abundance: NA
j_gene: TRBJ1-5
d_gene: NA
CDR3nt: TGTGCCAGCAGCTTGTCGAGGGTGTCGGGCAATCAGCCCCAGCATTTT
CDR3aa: CASSLSRVSGNQPQHF

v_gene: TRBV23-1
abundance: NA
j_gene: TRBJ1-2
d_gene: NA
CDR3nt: TGCGCCAGCGGGGAGTTATCAAGGTTCTATGGCTACACCTTC
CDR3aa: CASGELSRFYGYTF

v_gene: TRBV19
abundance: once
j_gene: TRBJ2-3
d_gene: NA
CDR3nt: TGTGCCAGTAGTACGTCGGGGGGCCCCACAGATACGCAGTATTTT
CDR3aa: CASSTSGGPTDTQYF

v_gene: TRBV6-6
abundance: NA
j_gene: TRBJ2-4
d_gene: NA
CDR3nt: TGTGCCAGCAGACCTGATGGGGGACTCAACATTCAGTACTTC
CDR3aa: CASRPDGGLNIQYF

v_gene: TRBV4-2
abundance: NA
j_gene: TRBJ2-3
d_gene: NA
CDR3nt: TGTGCCAGCAGCCAAGATCCACTAGGCACAGATACGCAGTATTTT
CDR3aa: CASSQDPLGTDTQYF

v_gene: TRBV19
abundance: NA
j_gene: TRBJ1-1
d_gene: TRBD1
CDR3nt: TGTGCCAGTAGTACCCAGGGGGCGAGCACTGAAGCTTTCTTT
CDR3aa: CASSTQGASTEAFF

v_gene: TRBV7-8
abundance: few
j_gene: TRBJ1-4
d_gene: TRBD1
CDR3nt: TGTGCCAGCAGCACTCAGGGGGCGGGTGAAAAACTGTTTTTT
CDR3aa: CASSTQGAGEKLFF

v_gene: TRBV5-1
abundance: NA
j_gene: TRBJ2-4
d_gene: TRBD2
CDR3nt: TGCGCCAGCAGCCCACCGGGGGGGCAACACATTCAGTACTTC
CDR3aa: CASSPPGGQHIQYF